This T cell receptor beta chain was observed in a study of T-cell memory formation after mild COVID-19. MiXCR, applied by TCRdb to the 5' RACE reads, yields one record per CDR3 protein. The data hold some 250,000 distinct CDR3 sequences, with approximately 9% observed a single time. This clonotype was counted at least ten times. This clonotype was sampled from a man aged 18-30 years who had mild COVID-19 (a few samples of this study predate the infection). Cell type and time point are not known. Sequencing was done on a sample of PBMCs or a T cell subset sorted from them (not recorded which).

The CDR3 nucleotides are TGTGCCACAACTACCGGGATCCACTCCTACGAGCAGTACTTC. It yields the protein CATTTGIHSYEQYF. The chain combines TRBV12-3 or TRBV12-4 with TRBJ2-7, with a possible D match to TRBD2 (5 bases). V dropped 10 bases and J dropped 0 bases, with 16 bases sitting between them. The CDR3 length is 14 residues.